This TCR beta chain is drawn from a study of control samples from healthy donors and cancer patients. TCRdb's copy holds only in-frame clones and misses some; the assay was immunoSEQ multiplex PCR. The data contain about 81,000 clones, around 94% of them singletons. Sequencing input: blood. This TCR was recovered from a woman aged 18 to 35 in good health.

The chain's CDR3 is CASSPILGLRGNQPQHF. For the CDR3, the DNA is TGTGCCAGCAGCCCCATCCTGGGGTTGAGGGGCAATCAGCCCCAGCATTTT. The chain recombines TRBV6-2 or TRBV6-3 with TRBJ1-5; D is unclear. Germline V gene data show CDR1 as MNHEY and CDR2 as SVGEGT. V lost 6 bases, J lost 2 bases, and 20 bases lay in between. CDR3 length equals 17 residues.